What follows is one T cell receptor (beta chain) and its context. The data were produced by immunoSEQ multiplex PCR, yet TCRdb's version contains in-frame clones alone and is incomplete. The repertoire holds more than 50,000 clones, approximately 87% seen once, with about 5% in the top ten. V gave up 3 bases and J gave up 4 bases, with 5 bases separating them. The CDR3 runs 12 residues. Germline values: CDR1 SGHRS, CDR2 YFSETQ. The data were obtained in a study of OX40 agonist ivuxolimab in advanced cancers. This receptor was identified in an adult with an advanced solid tumor such as melanoma, head and neck, liver or kidney cancer. V is TRBV5-1 and J is TRBJ1-3; D is unclear. The specimen comprised CD4+ or CD8+ T cells sorted from blood, sampled in a trial of the OX40 agonist ivuxolimab. CDR3 DNA sequence: TGCGCCAGCAGCTCTGACGGAAACACCATATATTTT. This gives the protein CASSSDGNTIYF.